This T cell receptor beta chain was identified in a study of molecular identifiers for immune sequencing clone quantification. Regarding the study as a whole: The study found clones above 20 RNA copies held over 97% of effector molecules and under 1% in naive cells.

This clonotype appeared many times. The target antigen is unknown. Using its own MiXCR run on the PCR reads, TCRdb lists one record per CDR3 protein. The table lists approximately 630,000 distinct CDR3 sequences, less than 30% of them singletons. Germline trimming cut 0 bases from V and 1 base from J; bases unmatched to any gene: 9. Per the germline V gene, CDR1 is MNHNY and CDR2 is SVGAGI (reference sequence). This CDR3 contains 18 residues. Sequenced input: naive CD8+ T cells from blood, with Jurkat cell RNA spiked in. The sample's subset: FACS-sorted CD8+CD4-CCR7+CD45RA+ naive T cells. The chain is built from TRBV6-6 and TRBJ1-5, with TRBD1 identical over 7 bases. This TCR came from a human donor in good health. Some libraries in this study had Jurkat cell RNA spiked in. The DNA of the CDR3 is TGTGCCAGCAGTTACTCGATTGGTATGACAGGGAGCAATCAGCCCCAGCATTTT. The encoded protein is CASSYSIGMTGSNQPQHF.